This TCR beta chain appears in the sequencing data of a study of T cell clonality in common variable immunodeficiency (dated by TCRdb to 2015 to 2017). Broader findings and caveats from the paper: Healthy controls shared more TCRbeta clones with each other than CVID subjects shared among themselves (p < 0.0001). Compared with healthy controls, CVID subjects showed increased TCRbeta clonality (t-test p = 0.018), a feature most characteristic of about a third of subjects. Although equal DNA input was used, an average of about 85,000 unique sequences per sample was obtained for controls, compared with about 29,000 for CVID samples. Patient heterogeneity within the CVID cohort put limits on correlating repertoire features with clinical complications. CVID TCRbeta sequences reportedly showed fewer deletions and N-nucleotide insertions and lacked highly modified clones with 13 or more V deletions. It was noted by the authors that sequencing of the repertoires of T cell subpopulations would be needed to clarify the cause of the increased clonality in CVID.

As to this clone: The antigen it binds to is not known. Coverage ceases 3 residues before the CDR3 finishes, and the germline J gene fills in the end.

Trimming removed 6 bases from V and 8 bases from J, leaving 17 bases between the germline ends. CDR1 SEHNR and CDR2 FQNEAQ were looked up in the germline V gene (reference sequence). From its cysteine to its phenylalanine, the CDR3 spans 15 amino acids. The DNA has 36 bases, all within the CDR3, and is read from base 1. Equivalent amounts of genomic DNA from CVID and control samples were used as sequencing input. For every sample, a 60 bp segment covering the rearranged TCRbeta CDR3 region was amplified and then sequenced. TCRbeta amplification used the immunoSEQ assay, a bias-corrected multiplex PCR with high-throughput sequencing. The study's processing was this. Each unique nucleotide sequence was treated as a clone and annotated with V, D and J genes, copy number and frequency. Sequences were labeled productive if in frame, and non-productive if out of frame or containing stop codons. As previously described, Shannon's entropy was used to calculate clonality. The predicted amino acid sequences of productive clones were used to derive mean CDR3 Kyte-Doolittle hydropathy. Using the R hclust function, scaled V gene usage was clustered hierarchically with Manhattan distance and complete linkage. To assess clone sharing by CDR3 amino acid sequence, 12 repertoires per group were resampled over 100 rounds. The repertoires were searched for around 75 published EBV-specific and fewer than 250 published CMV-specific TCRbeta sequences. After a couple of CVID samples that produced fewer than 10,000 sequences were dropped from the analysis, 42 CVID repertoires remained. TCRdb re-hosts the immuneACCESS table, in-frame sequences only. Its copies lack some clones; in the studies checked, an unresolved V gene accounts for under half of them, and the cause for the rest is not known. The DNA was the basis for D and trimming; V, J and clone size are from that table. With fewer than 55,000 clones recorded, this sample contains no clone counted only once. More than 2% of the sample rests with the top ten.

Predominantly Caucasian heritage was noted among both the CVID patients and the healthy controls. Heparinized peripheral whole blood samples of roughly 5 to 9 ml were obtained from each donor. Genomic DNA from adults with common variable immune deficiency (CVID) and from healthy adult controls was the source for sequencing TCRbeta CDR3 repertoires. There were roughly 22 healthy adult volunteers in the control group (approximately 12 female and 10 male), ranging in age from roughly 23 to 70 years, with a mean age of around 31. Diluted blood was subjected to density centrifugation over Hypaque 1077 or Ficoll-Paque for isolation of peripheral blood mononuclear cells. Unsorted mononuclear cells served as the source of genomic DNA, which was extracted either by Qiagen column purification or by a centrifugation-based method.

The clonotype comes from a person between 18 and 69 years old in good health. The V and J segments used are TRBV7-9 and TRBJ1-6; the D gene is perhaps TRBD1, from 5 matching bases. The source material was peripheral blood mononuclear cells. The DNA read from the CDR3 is TGTGCCAGCAGTCTAAGAAATCAAGGGGATTCACCC. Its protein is CASSLRNQGDSP. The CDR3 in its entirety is CASSLRNQGDSPLHF.